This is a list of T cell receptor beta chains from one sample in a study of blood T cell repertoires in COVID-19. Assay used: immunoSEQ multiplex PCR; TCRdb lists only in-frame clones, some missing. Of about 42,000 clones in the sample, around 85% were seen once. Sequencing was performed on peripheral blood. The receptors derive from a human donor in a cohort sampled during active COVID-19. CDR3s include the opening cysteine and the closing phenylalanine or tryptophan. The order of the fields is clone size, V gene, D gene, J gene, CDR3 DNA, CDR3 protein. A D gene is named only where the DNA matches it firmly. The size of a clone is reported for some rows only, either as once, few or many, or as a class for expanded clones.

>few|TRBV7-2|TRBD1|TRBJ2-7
TGTGCCAGCAGCTTCCAGGGGGAATCCTACGAGCAGTACTTC
CASSFQGESYEQYF
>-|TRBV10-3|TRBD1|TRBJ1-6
TGTGCCATCAGTGAAGGCGGGGACAGGGAGAAGTCACCCCTCCACTTT
CAISEGGDREKSPLHF
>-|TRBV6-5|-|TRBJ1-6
TGTGCCAGCATGCCCCACGGGGTGTTTTCACCCCTCCACTTT
CASMPHGVFSPLHF
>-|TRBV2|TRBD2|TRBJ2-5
TGTGCCAGCAGTGAAGCGCGCGGGACTAGCGGGGGACTAGCCCAGTACTTC
CASSEARGTSGGLAQYF
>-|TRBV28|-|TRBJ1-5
TGTGCCAGCAGGGGGGCCGGCGGGGGGCAGCCCCAGCATTTT
CASRGAGGGQPQHF
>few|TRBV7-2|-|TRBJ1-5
TGTGCCAGCAGCTTACGAGTGTCAGGGGTTCTCAATCAGCCCCAGCATTTT
CASSLRVSGVLNQPQHF
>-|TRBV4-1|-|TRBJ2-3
TGCGCCAGCTCCCAGGATGGTGCGGGGGCCATCGATACGCAGTATTTT
CASSQDGAGAIDTQYF
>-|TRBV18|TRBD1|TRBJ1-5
TGTGCCAGCTCACCATCGGCAGGGGGCTCTAGTCAGCCCCAGCATTTT
CASSPSAGGSSQPQHF
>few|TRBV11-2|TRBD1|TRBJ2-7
TGTGCCAGCAGCTTAGGCTACCCCGGGACAGGGAACCACGAGCAGTACTTC
CASSLGYPGTGNHEQYF
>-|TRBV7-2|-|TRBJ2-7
TGTGCCAGCAGCGACGGACTCTTCGAGCAGTACTTC
CASSDGLFEQYF
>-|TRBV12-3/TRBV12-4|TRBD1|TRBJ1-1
TGTGCCAGCATCTCGACAGGGCTCACTGAAGCTTTCTTT
CASISTGLTEAFF
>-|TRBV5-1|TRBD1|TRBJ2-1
TGCGCCAGCAGGATACAGGGGAGCTCCTACAATGAGCAGTTCTTC
CASRIQGSSYNEQFF
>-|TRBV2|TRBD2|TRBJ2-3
TGTGCCAGCAGTGAGAGAGGCCGTGGACTAGTTCTTTTTAGCACAGATACGCAGTATTTT
CASSERGRGLVLFSTDTQYF
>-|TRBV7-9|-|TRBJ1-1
TGTGCCAGCAGCCCCAAAAAGACAGGCGTGAACACTGAAGCTTTCTTT
CASSPKKTGVNTEAFF
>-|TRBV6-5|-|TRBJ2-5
TGTGCCAGCAGGGCAGGGGTTGGAGAGACCCAGTACTTC
CASRAGVGETQYF
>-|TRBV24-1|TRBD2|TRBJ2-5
TGTGCCACCGAGCGGGGGGACCAAGAGACCCAGTACTTC
CATERGDQETQYF
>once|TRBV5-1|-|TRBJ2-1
TGCGCCAGCAGCTTGGAAACTCAGGTCTCCTACAATGAGCAGTTCTTC
CASSLETQVSYNEQFF
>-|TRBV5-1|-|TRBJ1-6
TGCGCCAGCAGCACGGAGGGGTATAATTCACCCCTCCACTTT
CASSTEGYNSPLHF
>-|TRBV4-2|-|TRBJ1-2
TGTGCCAGCAGCCAGATAGATAAAGGAGGGGACTATGGCTACACCTTC
CASSQIDKGGDYGYTF
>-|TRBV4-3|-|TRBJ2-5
TGCGCCAGCAGCCAAGACAGGGGCGTGGAGACCCAGTACTTC
CASSQDRGVETQYF
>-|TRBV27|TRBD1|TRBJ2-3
TGTGCCAGCAGCCGGGACAGATACACAGATACGCAGTATTTT
CASSRDRYTDTQYF
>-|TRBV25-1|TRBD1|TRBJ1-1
TGTGCCAGCAGTAGACAGGGATTGGGCACTGAAGCTTTCTTT
CASSRQGLGTEAFF
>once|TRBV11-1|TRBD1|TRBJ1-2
TGTGCCAGCAGTCCGATTGACAGGGGGTCTTATGGCTACACCTTC
CASSPIDRGSYGYTF